Listed below are T cell receptor beta chains from one sample, sequenced in a study of blood T cell repertoires in COVID-19. TCRdb's table, derived via immunoSEQ multiplex PCR, lists solely in-frame clones and lacks some. The table includes about 210,000 clones, 80% to 90% detected once. Sequencing was carried out using PBMCs or T cells enriched from blood (not recorded which). Receptors were obtained from a woman between 40 and 55 years old with acute COVID-19. Each CDR3 is given with its conserved first and last residue. D genes are given only for firm matches. A clone size is listed for some rows: how often the clone was seen (once, few, many), or a class if it is expanded.

V gene,J gene,D gene,clone size,CDR3 protein,CDR3 DNA
TRBV29-1,TRBJ2-2,-,-,CSVDRGLNTGELFF,TGCAGCGTTGACAGGGGCTTGAACACCGGGGAGCTGTTTTTT
TRBV5-1,TRBJ2-7,-,-,CASSFRDNLYEQYF,TGCGCCAGCAGCTTCCGGGACAATCTCTACGAGCAGTACTTC
TRBV28,TRBJ2-3,-,few,CASGGGTDTQYF,TGTGCCAGCGGTGGGGGGACAGATACGCAGTATTTT
TRBV19,TRBJ2-3,TRBD1,-,CASTRTGGTDTQYF,TGTGCCAGTACCCGGACAGGGGGGACAGATACGCAGTATTTT
TRBV9,TRBJ2-1,TRBD2,-,CASSVDLGSSGLNEQFF,TGTGCCAGCAGCGTAGATCTAGGGTCTAGCGGGCTAAATGAGCAGTTCTTC
TRBV5-1,TRBJ2-1,-,-,CASSSGGRYNEQFF,TGCGCCAGCAGCTCGGGTGGTAGATACAATGAGCAGTTCTTC
TRBV19,TRBJ2-3,TRBD1,-,CASSSGQGETDTQYF,TGTGCCAGTAGTTCGGGACAGGGGGAGACAGATACGCAGTATTTT
TRBV6-5,TRBJ1-1,-,few,CASRPARVVTEAFF,TGTGCCAGCAGACCTGCTCGGGTTGTAACTGAAGCTTTCTTT
TRBV18,TRBJ1-3,-,-,CASSPEGVAGNTIYF,TGTGCCAGCTCACCAGAAGGGGTGGCCGGAAACACCATATATTTT
TRBV7-2,TRBJ1-4,-,-,CASSLGRNEKLFF,TGTGCCAGCAGCTTGGGGCGAAATGAAAAACTGTTTTTT
TRBV2,TRBJ1-1,-,once,CASSERVVRGTEAFF,TGTGCCAGCAGCGAGAGGGTCGTAAGGGGGACTGAAGCTTTCTTT
TRBV29-1,TRBJ2-2,TRBD2,-,CSVRLAGGRNTGELFF,TGCAGCGTTCGGCTAGCGGGAGGCCGCAATACCGGGGAGCTGTTTTTT
TRBV6-2/TRBV6-3,TRBJ2-3,TRBD2,-,CASSPGIAGGIGTQYF,TGTGCCAGCAGTCCCGGGATAGCGGGAGGAATCGGTACGCAGTATTTT
TRBV5-1,TRBJ2-3,TRBD1,-,CASSRVYGTVTDTQYF,TGCGCCAGCAGTAGAGTTTATGGGACAGTCACAGATACGCAGTATTTT
TRBV5-1,TRBJ1-5,TRBD1,-,CASSFTGTGGQPQHF,TGCGCCAGCAGCTTCACCGGGACAGGGGGCCAGCCCCAGCATTTT
TRBV7-8,TRBJ1-2,-,-,CASSLGQGNGGYTF,TGTGCCAGCAGCTTAGGTCAGGGGAACGGGGGCTACACCTTC
TRBV3-1/TRBV3-2,TRBJ2-1,TRBD2,-,CASSTTSGRAPANEQFF,TGTGCCAGCAGCACGACTAGCGGGAGGGCCCCAGCGAATGAGCAGTTCTTC
TRBV11-3,TRBJ1-6,-,once,CASSLGPGVGLFSPLHF,TGTGCCAGCAGCTTGGGACCAGGGGTTGGTTTATTTTCACCCCTCCACTTT
TRBV10-3,TRBJ2-7,-,-,CAISGGQQGNEQYF,TGTGCCATCAGTGGCGGTCAACAGGGAAACGAGCAGTACTTC
TRBV28,TRBJ1-2,-,-,CASRSQGRWTYTF,TGTGCCAGCAGATCACAGGGTCGCTGGACCTACACCTTC
TRBV6-4,TRBJ1-6,-,-,CASRPRSTLDSPLHF,TGTGCCAGCAGGCCCCGGTCCACTCTCGATTCACCCCTCCACTTT
TRBV30,TRBJ2-1,TRBD2,-,CAWNRLARNEQFF,TGTGCCTGGAATCGACTAGCGCGCAATGAGCAGTTCTTC